These T cell receptor beta chains were read from a single sample in a study of human T cells and chemical hapten exposure. TCRdb recomputed calls from the RACE reads with MiXCR, one row per CDR3 protein. The profile shows some 44,000 distinct CDR3 sequences, more than 8.5% of them singletons. The specimen was whole blood, collected in connection with sensitization to the hapten diphenylcyclopropenone (DPC). The receptors here all came from a woman in her thirties or forties with alopecia areata. Some clones in this sample may be carry-over from other donors' samples. The CDR3 runs from the conserved cysteine through the conserved F or W. The D gene is left open where the match is weak. Where a row states a size, it is once, few, many or the class of an expanded clone; other rows omit it.

CDR3aa	CDR3nt	v_gene	j_gene	abundance	d_gene
CASSFGTGGSQETQYF	TGTGCCAGCAGTTTTGGGACAGGGGGTTCCCAAGAGACCCAGTACTTC	TRBV6-5	TRBJ2-5	many	TRBD1
CASSFETTGELFF	TGTGCCAGCAGCTTTGAAACAACCGGGGAGCTGTTTTTT	TRBV7-3	TRBJ2-2	many	NA
CASSLGDAGELFF	TGCGCCAGCAGTTTGGGCGACGCCGGGGAGCTGTTTTTT	TRBV5-1	TRBJ2-2	NA	NA
CASSVAGGSPLHF	TGTGCCAGCAGCGTAGCGGGGGGTTCACCCCTCCACTTT	TRBV9	TRBJ1-6	few	NA
CAISRSGNEQFF	TGTGCCATCTCTAGGTCAGGGAATGAGCAGTTCTTC	TRBV10-3	TRBJ2-1	few	NA
CAIGTGSYEQYF	TGTGCCATCGGGACAGGTTCCTACGAGCAGTACTTC	TRBV27	TRBJ2-7	many	TRBD1
CSARAGVNTEAFF	TGCAGTGCTAGAGCAGGGGTGAACACTGAAGCTTTCTTT	TRBV20-1	TRBJ1-1	many	NA
CASSAGQAETQYF	TGTGCCAGTAGTGCGGGACAGGCAGAGACCCAGTACTTC	TRBV19	TRBJ2-5	many	TRBD1
CASRPTPGQEDYGYTF	TGTGCCAGCAGACCCACTCCGGGACAGGAGGACTATGGCTACACCTTC	TRBV7-8	TRBJ1-2	many	TRBD1
CASRIPSGANVLTF	TGTGCCAGTAGGATACCCTCTGGGGCCAACGTCCTGACTTTC	TRBV19	TRBJ2-6	NA	NA
CASSQAPGYYEQYF	TGCGCCAGCAGCCAAGCCCCAGGGTACTACGAGCAGTACTTC	TRBV4-1	TRBJ2-7	many	NA
CASSKGGGDTQYF	TGTGCCAGCAGCAAAGGGGGGGGTGATACGCAGTATTTT	TRBV21-1	TRBJ2-3	few	NA
CASSFRQGIREETQYF	TGTGCCAGCAGTTTCAGGCAGGGCATTAGGGAAGAGACCCAGTACTTC	TRBV12-3/TRBV12-4	TRBJ2-5	many	NA
CASSKVESSFNEQFF	TGTGCCAGTAGTAAGGTGGAGAGCAGCTTCAATGAGCAGTTCTTC	TRBV19	TRBJ2-1	many	NA
CASSLWPTGELFF	TGTGCCAGCAGCTTGTGGCCCACCGGGGAGCTGTTTTTT	TRBV5-6	TRBJ2-2	many	NA
CSAPSRGLNFGYTF	TGCAGTGCGCCGTCCAGGGGGCTCAATTTTGGCTACACCTTC	TRBV20-1	TRBJ1-2	many	TRBD1
CASSLTGGGINNEQFF	TGTGCCAGCAGCTTAACGGGCGGGGGGATAAACAATGAGCAGTTCTTC	TRBV11-3	TRBJ2-1	many	TRBD2
CASSLLGEGQYF	TGTGCCAGCAGTTTATTGGGGGAAGGGCAGTACTTC	TRBV28	TRBJ2-7	few	NA
CASSPRLDRNTEAFF	TGTGCCAGCTCACCCAGGCTAGACAGGAACACTGAAGCTTTCTTT	TRBV18	TRBJ1-1	NA	NA
CASSNSGGAITDTQYF	TGTGCCAGCAGTAATAGCGGGGGGGCGATCACAGATACGCAGTATTTT	TRBV12-3/TRBV12-4	TRBJ2-3	few	TRBD2
CASSDRAGGGETQYF	TGTGCCAGCAGTGACCGAGCGGGGGGCGGAGAGACCCAGTACTTC	TRBV6-4	TRBJ2-5	many	TRBD2
CASSLWDRGTDTQYF	TGTGCCAGCAGCCTATGGGACAGGGGCACAGATACGCAGTATTTT	TRBV5-5	TRBJ2-3	NA	TRBD1
CASSPGTGGIEQYF	TGTGCCAGCAGCCCGGGGACAGGGGGCATCGAGCAGTACTTC	TRBV7-8	TRBJ2-7	NA	TRBD1
CASSFGRGETQYF	TGTGCCAGCAGCTTTGGTAGGGGAGAGACCCAGTACTTC	TRBV11-2	TRBJ2-5	many	NA
CSARAWVEGAFF	TGCAGTGCTAGGGCTTGGGTTGAGGGGGCTTTCTTT	TRBV20-1	TRBJ1-1	many	NA
CASSPTGDQPQHF	TGCGCCAGCAGCCCCACAGGAGATCAGCCCCAGCATTTT	TRBV4-1	TRBJ1-5	many	NA
CSVLHSGNYGYTF	TGCAGCGTCCTCCACAGCGGTAACTATGGCTACACCTTC	TRBV29-1	TRBJ1-2	many	NA
CASSPPGTSRTGELFF	TGTGCCAGCAGCCCCCCCGGGACTAGCAGAACCGGGGAGCTGTTTTTT	TRBV5-4	TRBJ2-2	many	TRBD2
CASIKFPTGGEKLFF	TGTGCCAGCATAAAGTTTCCTACAGGGGGAGAAAAACTGTTTTTT	TRBV6-6	TRBJ1-4	many	TRBD1
CATHWGRQHKDEKLFF	TGTGCCACCCATTGGGGTCGACAGCATAAAGATGAAAAACTGTTTTTT	TRBV12-3/TRBV12-4	TRBJ1-4	NA	NA
CASSSPFPGLDGYQETQYF	TGTGCCAGCAGCTCCCCGTTCCCGGGCTTAGATGGGTACCAAGAGACCCAGTACTTC	TRBV7-2	TRBJ2-5	NA	NA
CASSSLRTGVYEQYF	TGTGCCAGCAGTTCTCTACGGACAGGGGTATACGAGCAGTACTTC	TRBV6-6	TRBJ2-7	many	TRBD1
CSVVREMGQPQHF	TGCAGCGTTGTACGAGAGATGGGGCAGCCCCAGCATTTT	TRBV29-1	TRBJ1-5	many	NA
CASSLGDRPNSPLHF	TGCGCCAGCAGCCTGGGAGACAGACCCAATTCACCCCTCCACTTT	TRBV4-1	TRBJ1-6	many	NA
CASSLNRGADTQYF	TGCGCCAGCAGCCTCAACAGGGGAGCAGATACGCAGTATTTT	TRBV4-3	TRBJ2-3	NA	TRBD1
CSVVSEGGAAFF	TGCAGCGTTGTCTCCGAAGGGGGGGCAGCTTTCTTT	TRBV29-1	TRBJ1-1	many	NA
CSVDGLGSTDTQYF	TGCAGCGTTGATGGATTAGGCAGCACAGATACGCAGTATTTT	TRBV29-1	TRBJ2-3	NA	NA
CASSQAKASSYEQYF	TGCGCCAGCAGCCAAGCAAAAGCCAGCTCCTACGAGCAGTACTTC	TRBV4-1	TRBJ2-7	many	NA
CSVEENGRGGYGYTF	TGCAGCGTTGAAGAGAATGGTAGGGGTGGCTATGGCTACACCTTC	TRBV29-1	TRBJ1-2	few	NA
CASTPGDPTDTQYF	TGTGCCAGCACCCCGGGGGATCCCACAGATACGCAGTATTTT	TRBV4-2	TRBJ2-3	few	NA
CSAATESTDTQYF	TGCAGTGCCGCTACCGAGAGCACAGATACGCAGTATTTT	TRBV20-1	TRBJ2-3	NA	NA
CASSSQGLLTEAFF	TGTGCCAGCAGTTCACAGGGTTTACTCACTGAAGCTTTCTTT	TRBV27	TRBJ1-1	NA	NA
CASSLATDTQYF	TGTGCCAGCAGCTTAGCAACAGATACGCAGTATTTT	TRBV7-2	TRBJ2-3	NA	NA
CASSLSSGKTSNEQFF	TGTGCCAGCAGCTTGTCTAGCGGGAAGACTTCCAATGAGCAGTTCTTC	TRBV7-2	TRBJ2-1	many	TRBD2
CASSLVSGPYEQYF	TGTGCCAGCAGCTTAGTGTCGGGGCCCTACGAGCAGTACTTC	TRBV7-8	TRBJ2-7	NA	NA
CASSLWSGPNTEAFF	TGTGCCAGCAGTTTATGGAGTGGCCCGAACACTGAAGCTTTCTTT	TRBV28	TRBJ1-1	NA	NA
CASSFGFNYGYTF	TGTGCCAGCAGTTTTGGGTTTAACTATGGCTACACCTTC	TRBV27	TRBJ1-2	many	NA
CASSFSASNQPQHF	TGTGCCAGCAGTTTTTCGGCTAGCAATCAGCCCCAGCATTTT	TRBV12-3/TRBV12-4	TRBJ1-5	NA	NA
CASSRDRRNSPLHF	TGTGCCAGCTCGCGGGACAGAAGAAATTCACCCCTCCACTTT	TRBV18	TRBJ1-6	many	TRBD1
CASTLGATQYF	TGTGCCAGCACCCTAGGAGCGACGCAGTATTTT	TRBV28	TRBJ2-3	NA	NA
CASSRSSYEQYF	TGTGCCAGCAGCCGGAGCTCCTACGAGCAGTACTTC	TRBV11-2	TRBJ2-7	many	NA
CASSLIRATGELFF	TGTGCCAGCAGCTTAATTAGGGCCACCGGGGAGCTGTTTTTT	TRBV7-3	TRBJ2-2	NA	NA
CASGGPLRRGTEAFF	TGCGCCAGCGGGGGGCCGCTGAGGAGAGGCACTGAAGCTTTCTTT	TRBV4-1	TRBJ1-1	NA	NA
CASSLAGPLYEQYF	TGCGCCAGCAGCTTGGCGGGACCCCTCTACGAGCAGTACTTC	TRBV5-1	TRBJ2-7	NA	NA
CASRGGITGELFF	TGTGCCAGCAGAGGGGGGATAACCGGGGAGCTGTTTTTT	TRBV6-2/TRBV6-3	TRBJ2-2	NA	NA
CASSSGTGEPLFNQPQHF	TGTGCCAGCAGCTCCGGGACAGGGGAGCCTCTATTTAATCAGCCCCAGCATTTT	TRBV7-8	TRBJ1-5	many	TRBD1
CSVGGTTNTGELFF	TGCAGCGTTGGCGGGACTACGAACACCGGGGAGCTGTTTTTT	TRBV29-1	TRBJ2-2	many	TRBD2
CAISRGQGTYEQYF	TGTGCCATCAGTCGCGGACAGGGGACGTACGAGCAGTACTTC	TRBV10-3	TRBJ2-7	NA	TRBD1
CASSLVEASTGELFF	TGTGCCAGCAGCTTAGTTGAAGCGAGCACCGGGGAGCTGTTTTTT	TRBV7-9	TRBJ2-2	NA	NA